The 10 T cell receptor beta chains in this list originate from one sample, sequenced in a study of metastatic and nonmetastatic thyroid tumors. Until they underwent thyroid surgery, no patient had received any treatment. TCRdb re-called the PCR reads with MiXCR. The data contain 35,000 to 45,000 clones, about 12% of them seen just once; the ten biggest clones take up around 9.7%. Sequenced sample: blood. The origin of the receptors is a male donor with papillary thyroid cancer or a benign thyroid nodule (not recorded which). Some clones in this sample may be carry-over from other donors' samples.

V is TRBV30 and J is TRBJ1-2, with a weak D call TRBD1 (6 bases). Germline V gene data show CDR1 as GTSNPN and CDR2 as SVGIG (reference sequence). Trimming took 4 bases from V and 7 from J, leaving 16 bases between them. The CDR3 covers 13 residues. CDR3 nucleotides: TGTGCCTGGATTGTACAGGGTGCGGGTGGCTACACCTTC. Translation gives CAWIVQGAGGYTF.

This clone appeared many times. This chain links TRBV14 with TRBJ2-2, with 13 bases aligning to TRBD2. Germline loops: CDR1 SGHDN, CDR2 FVKESK. V lost 0 bases, J lost 7 bases, and 11 bases stayed unmatched. The CDR3 totals 19 residues. CDR3 coding DNA: TGTGCCAGCAGCCAAGATCACCCAGGACTAGCGGGAGCGGTCGGGGAGCTGTTTTTT. Protein sequence: CASSQDHPGLAGAVGELFF.

This clone was seen ten or more times. The V and J genes are TRBV7-8 and TRBJ2-5; 12 nucleotides agree with TRBD2. The V gene's germline CDR1 is SGHVS and CDR2 FQNEAQ. Trimming at V came to 0 bases and at J to 2 bases, leaving 7 bases not matched to a gene. The CDR3 totals 18 residues. CDR3 sequence reads: CASSLATSGSPYQETQYF. CDR3 nucleotide sequence: TGTGCCAGCAGCTTAGCGACTAGCGGGAGTCCGTATCAAGAGACCCAGTACTTC. The variable domain in full, with the rest retrieved from reference TRBV7-8 and TRBJ2-5, is GAGVSQSPRYKVAKRGQDVALRCDPISGHVSLFWYQQALGQGPEFLTYFQNEAQLDKSGLPSDRFFAERPEGSVSTLKIQRTQQEDSAVYLCASSLATSGSPYQETQYFGPGTRLLVL.

This clone was detected many times. This CDR3 reads CATSSPKIGGRYEQYF. CDR3 DNA sequence: TGTGCCACCAGCAGTCCTAAAATAGGGGGGCGGTACGAGCAGTACTTC. V is TRBV15 and J is TRBJ2-7, with D perhaps being TRBD1 or TRBD2 (6 bases each). The CDR3 has 16 amino acids. The germline V gene encodes CDR1 LNHNV and CDR2 YYDKDF (reference sequence). V was shortened by 3 bases and J by 4 bases, with 19 bases between the two germline ends.

This clone has at least ten counts. This chain links TRBV28 with TRBJ2-2; 9 nucleotides agree with TRBD2. Germline loops: CDR1 MDHEN, CDR2 SYDVKM. V was clipped by 8 bases and J by 0 bases; unmatched bases: 4. The CDR3 extends over 15 amino acids. The chain's CDR3 is CASRAGGPNTGELFF. In DNA form, the CDR3 reads TGTGCCAGCCGAGCGGGAGGCCCGAACACCGGGGAGCTGTTTTTT.

This clone was observed at least ten times. This chain connects TRBV19 to TRBJ2-1; 7 bases agree with TRBD2. J was trimmed by 1 base and V by 0 bases; bases with no gene match: 3. CDR3 size: 16 residues. Germline V lookup: CDR1 LNHDA, CDR2 SQIVND (reference sequence). In nucleotides, the CDR3 is TGTGCCAGTAGTATAGATTTGGGACTATCCTACAATGAGCAGTTCTTC. It is translated as CASSIDLGLSYNEQFF.

About this clone itself: This sample also contains other DNA sequences that code for the same CDR3. This chain connects TRBV28 to TRBJ2-7; D is possibly TRBD1 or TRBD2 (5 bases each). The germline CDR1 and CDR2 sequences are MDHEN and SYDVKM. Deletions cut 7 bases from V and 6 bases from J, with 19 bases between. The CDR3 covers 14 residues. The CDR3 region is CASIERGTRFEQYF. In DNA form, the CDR3 reads TGTGCCAGCATTGAACGAGGGACCCGTTTCGAGCAGTACTTC.

This clone has at least ten counts. CDR3 DNA sequence: TGTGCCTCTAGCGGGAATGGAATTAATACGCAGTATTTT. Its translation: CASSGNGINTQYF. This chain links TRBV6-2 or TRBV6-3 with TRBJ2-3, with TRBD2 identical over 9 bases. Per the germline V gene, CDR1 is MNHEY and CDR2 is SVGEGT. V shed 11 bases and J 7 bases; nucleotides not matched to a gene: 10. The CDR3 sequence is 13 residues long.

This clone occurred many times. This chain joins TRBV11-2 and TRBJ2-3; D is unclear. V lost 5 bases and J 2 bases, leaving 23 bases between the germline ends. Germline assignment: CDR1 SGHAT and CDR2 FQNNGV. This CDR3 has 18 residues. CDR3 residues: CASSPRRYGVLPTDTQYF. CDR3 bases: TGTGCCAGCAGCCCTCGCAGATATGGGGTGCTCCCCACAGATACGCAGTATTTT.

Concerning this clone itself: This may stem from a read error, because a much larger clone lies one nucleotide away. The CDR3 region is CSVGLLLAGAEQFF. In DNA form, the CDR3 reads TGCAGCGTTGGGTTGTTACTAGCGGGAGCAGAGCAGTTCTTC. The chain joins TRBV29-1 to TRBJ2-1; 11 nucleotides align to TRBD2. J lost 10 bases, V lost 4 bases, and 9 bases had no gene match. The CDR3 is made up of 14 amino acids. The V gene's germline CDR1 is SQVTM and CDR2 ANQGSEA.